The clone carrying this T cell receptor (beta chain) has only one observation. As yet, its antigen is unknown. This entry belongs to a study of graft-versus-host responses after intestinal transplantation. Overall study context: Isolated intestinal, liver-intestinal, or multivisceral transplants had been given to the recipients.

This CDR3 is built from 14 residues. Germline CDR1 reads SGHKS; CDR2 reads YYEKEE (reference sequence). Trimming removed 1 base from V and 8 bases from J, with 13 bases in between. Assay used: immunoSEQ multiplex PCR; TCRdb lists only in-frame clones, some missing. The data show tens of thousands of clones, about 90% seen once. This material consisted of unstimulated CD8+ T cells sorted from spleen or lymph node cells, taken before intestinal transplant. The chain links TRBV5-5 to TRBJ2-4, with D unclear. The clonotype comes from a human donor who received an intestinal transplant. The CDR3 DNA sequence: TGTGCCAGCAGCTTGTTGACACAGCGCGACATTCAGTACTTC. This translates into CASSLLTQRDIQYF.